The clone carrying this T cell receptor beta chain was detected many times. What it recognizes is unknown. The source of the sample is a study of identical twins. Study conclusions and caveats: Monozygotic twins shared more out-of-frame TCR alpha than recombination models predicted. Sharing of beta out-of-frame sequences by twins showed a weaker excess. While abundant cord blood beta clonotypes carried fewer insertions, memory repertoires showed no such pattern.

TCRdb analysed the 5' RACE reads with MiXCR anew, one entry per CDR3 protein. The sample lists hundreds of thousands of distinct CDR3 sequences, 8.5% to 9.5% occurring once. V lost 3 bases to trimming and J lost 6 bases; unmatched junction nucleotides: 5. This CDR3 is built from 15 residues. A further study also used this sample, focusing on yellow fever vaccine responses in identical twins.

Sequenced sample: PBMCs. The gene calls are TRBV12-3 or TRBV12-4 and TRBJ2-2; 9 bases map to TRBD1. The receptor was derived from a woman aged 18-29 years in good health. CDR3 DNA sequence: TGTGCCAGCAGTTTTAACAGGGGGCGCGCCGGGGAGCTGTTTTTT. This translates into CASSFNRGRAGELFF.